Shown below are 10 T cell receptor beta chains from a single sample sequenced in a study of cytomegalovirus exposure and HLA in healthy donors. Assay: immunoSEQ multiplex PCR; the TCRdb copy retains only in-frame clones and omits some. The repertoire has about 120,000 clones, about 96% of them found once; the top ten carry 1.7%. The specimen was PBMCs. These receptors all stem from a man between 18 and 29 years old in good health and CMV-seronegative.

The genes are TRBV7-3 and TRBJ2-7; D is perhaps TRBD1 (7 bases). V dropped 5 bases and J dropped 2 bases, with 13 bases sitting between them. This CDR3 comprises 14 residues. The germline CDR1 and CDR2 sequences are SGHTA and FQGTGA. The CDR3 here is CASSQGGPPYEQYF. The CDR3 nucleotides are TGTGCCAGCAGCCAGGGGGGACCTCCCTACGAGCAGTACTTC.

This chain connects TRBV27 to TRBJ2-1; 9 bases match TRBD2. Germline CDR1 reads MNHEY; CDR2 reads SMNVEV (reference sequence). CDR3 length equals 16 residues. Losses at the gene ends were 7 bases for V and 4 bases for J; bases not matched to a gene: 11. The CDR3 protein is CASNIGGLAAYNEQFF. Written as DNA, the CDR3 is TGTGCCAGCAATATTGGGGGACTAGCCGCTTACAATGAGCAGTTCTTC.

The sample holds one count of this clone. J is TRBJ1-1 and V is TRBV16, with a tentative D call TRBD1 (5 bases). The V gene lost 1 base and the J gene lost 1 base, with 7 bases spanning the gap. The CDR3 runs 14 residues. Looked up from germline, CDR1 is KGHSY and CDR2 is FQNENV. The CDR3 here is CASSQLTANTEAFF. The CDR3 DNA sequence: TGTGCCAGCAGCCAATTGACAGCGAACACTGAAGCTTTCTTT.

This chain joins TRBV7-2 and TRBJ2-5; the D gene is possibly TRBD1 (5 bases). The CDR3 totals 16 residues. Trimming removed 0 bases from V and 5 bases from J, with 16 bases in between. The germline gives CDR1 SGHTA, CDR2 FQGNSA. The CDR3 region is CASSLAHAGSMETQYF. In nucleotides, the CDR3 is TGTGCCAGCAGCTTAGCGCACGCAGGGTCAATGGAGACCCAGTACTTC.

The rearrangement uses TRBV2 and TRBJ2-5, with no clear D. Between the trimmed V and J ends, which lost 9 bases and 3 bases, there was a span of 5 bases. Per germline, CDR1 SNHLY and CDR2 FYNNEI. This CDR3 region has 10 residues. The CDR3 region is CASPKETQYF. As DNA, the CDR3 is TGTGCCAGTCCTAAAGAGACCCAGTACTTC.

The chain joins TRBV6-5 to TRBJ2-3; 8 bases fit TRBD1. The CDR3 length is 15 residues. Per the germline V gene, CDR1 is MNHEY and CDR2 is SVGAGI. The J segment lost 3 bases and the V segment lost 8 bases, leaving 10 bases of the junction unmatched. CDR3 loop: CASAPLTGATDTQYF. CDR3 nucleotide sequence: TGTGCCAGCGCTCCATTGACAGGGGCTACAGATACGCAGTATTTT.

The chain couples TRBV11-2 to TRBJ2-7, with D tentatively TRBD1 (6 bases). CDR1 and CDR2 from the germline V gene are SGHAT and FQNNGV. V lost 4 bases and J lost 1, with 17 bases in between. The length of the CDR3 is 16 residues. DNA of the CDR3: TGTGCCAGCAGCTCGGGGCGAGGGGACAAATCCTACGAGCAGTACTTC. It specifies CASSSGRGDKSYEQYF.

The V gene is TRBV18, the J gene TRBJ1-2; D remains ambiguous. The CDR3 has 14 residues. Germline values: CDR1 KGHSH, CDR2 LQKENI. The V end lost 3 bases, the J end lost 1 base, and 9 bases lay between the germline ends. The CDR3 coding sequence is TGTGCCAGCTCACCCACCACCGGTAACTATGGCTACACCTTC. The encoded protein is CASSPTTGNYGYTF.

The CDR3 nucleotides read TGCGCCAGCAGTAGGGACAGGGTAAGTGAAGCTTTCTTT. This encodes CASSRDRVSEAFF. This rearrangement joins TRBV5-1 to TRBJ1-1; 9 positions agree with TRBD1. In germline, CDR1 is SGHRS, CDR2 YFSETQ. The CDR3 covers 13 residues. J gave up 7 bases and V 5 bases, and 6 bases lay outside the gene matches.

The rearrangement links TRBV6-5 to TRBJ2-7, with TRBD2 identical over 10 bases. Trimming removed 8 bases from V and 6 bases from J; junction bases left unmatched: 4. Germline loops: CDR1 MNHEY, CDR2 SVGAGI. This CDR3 has 12 residues. The CDR3 DNA sequence: TGTGCCAGCCGGGCTAGCGGGAGCGAGCAGTACTTC. It specifies CASRASGSEQYF.